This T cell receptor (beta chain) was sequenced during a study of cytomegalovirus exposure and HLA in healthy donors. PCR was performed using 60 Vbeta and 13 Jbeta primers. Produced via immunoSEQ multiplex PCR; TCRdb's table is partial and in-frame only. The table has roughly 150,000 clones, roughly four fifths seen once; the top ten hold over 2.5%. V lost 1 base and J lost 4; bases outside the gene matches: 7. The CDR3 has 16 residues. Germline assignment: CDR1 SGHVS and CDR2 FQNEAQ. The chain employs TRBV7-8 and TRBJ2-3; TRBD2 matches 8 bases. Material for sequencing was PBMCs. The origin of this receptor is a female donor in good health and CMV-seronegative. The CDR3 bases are TGTGCCAGCAGCTTAGGGGCCGGGAGGGGGGCAGATACGCAGTATTTT. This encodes CASSLGAGRGADTQYF.